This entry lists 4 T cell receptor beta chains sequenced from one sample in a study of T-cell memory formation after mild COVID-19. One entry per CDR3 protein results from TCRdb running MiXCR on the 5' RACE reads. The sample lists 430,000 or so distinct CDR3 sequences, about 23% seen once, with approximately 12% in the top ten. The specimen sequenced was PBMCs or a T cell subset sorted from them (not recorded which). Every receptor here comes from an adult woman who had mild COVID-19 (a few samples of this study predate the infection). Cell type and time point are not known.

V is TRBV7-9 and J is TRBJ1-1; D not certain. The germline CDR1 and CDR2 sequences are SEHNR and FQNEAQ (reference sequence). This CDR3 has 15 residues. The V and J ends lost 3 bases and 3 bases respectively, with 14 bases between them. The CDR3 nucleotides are TGTGCCAGCAGCTTTAAGGGCGGCTCTGACACTGAAGCTTTCTTT. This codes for CASSFKGGSDTEAFF.

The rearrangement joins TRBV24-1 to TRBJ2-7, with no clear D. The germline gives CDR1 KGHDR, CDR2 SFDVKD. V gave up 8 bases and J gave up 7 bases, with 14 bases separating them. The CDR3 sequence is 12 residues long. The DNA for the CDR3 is TGTGCCACCAACGATGTTCAAGGGGAGCAGTACTTC. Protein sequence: CATNDVQGEQYF.

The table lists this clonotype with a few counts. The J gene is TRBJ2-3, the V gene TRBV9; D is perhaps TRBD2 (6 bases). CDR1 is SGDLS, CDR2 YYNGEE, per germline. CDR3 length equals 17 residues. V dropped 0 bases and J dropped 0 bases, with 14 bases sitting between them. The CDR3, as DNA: TGTGCCAGCAGCGTAGGACTAGGACAAGTTAGCACAGATACGCAGTATTTT. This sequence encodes CASSVGLGQVSTDTQYF.

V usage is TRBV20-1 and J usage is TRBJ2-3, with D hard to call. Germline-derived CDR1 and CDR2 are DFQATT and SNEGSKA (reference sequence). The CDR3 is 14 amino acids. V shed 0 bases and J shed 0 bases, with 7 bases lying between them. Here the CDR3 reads CSARDWLSTDTQYF. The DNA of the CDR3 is TGCAGTGCTAGAGATTGGCTTAGCACAGATACGCAGTATTTT.